Listed here is a single T cell receptor beta chain. Its antigen is unidentified. The data belong to a study of shared clonotypes between healthy human individuals. General observations from the study: Shared clonotypes: 4.5% to 5% naive CD4, approximately 3.4% naive CD8, 2.3% memory CD4, over 0.3% memory CD8.

CDR3 length: 19 residues. CDR1 is SQVTM and CDR2 is ANQGSEA in the germline V gene. Trimming pared 0 bases from V and 0 bases from J, leaving 23 bases between. The protocol was immunoSEQ multiplex PCR, while the TCRdb copy is restricted to in-frame clones and leaves out a portion. This repertoire shows around 1.4 million clones, 98% found once; its top ten account for under 0.45%. This sequence joins TRBV29-1 and TRBJ2-5; D uncertain. Source material: naive CD4+ T cells sorted from blood. Subset noted: CD45RA+ positively selected. The TCR sequence derives from a young man in good health. Written as DNA, the CDR3 is TGCAGCGTTGAAGATTCAACGTGGGCCCCGCACGGAGACCAAGAGACCCAGTACTTC. As protein: CSVEDSTWAPHGDQETQYF.